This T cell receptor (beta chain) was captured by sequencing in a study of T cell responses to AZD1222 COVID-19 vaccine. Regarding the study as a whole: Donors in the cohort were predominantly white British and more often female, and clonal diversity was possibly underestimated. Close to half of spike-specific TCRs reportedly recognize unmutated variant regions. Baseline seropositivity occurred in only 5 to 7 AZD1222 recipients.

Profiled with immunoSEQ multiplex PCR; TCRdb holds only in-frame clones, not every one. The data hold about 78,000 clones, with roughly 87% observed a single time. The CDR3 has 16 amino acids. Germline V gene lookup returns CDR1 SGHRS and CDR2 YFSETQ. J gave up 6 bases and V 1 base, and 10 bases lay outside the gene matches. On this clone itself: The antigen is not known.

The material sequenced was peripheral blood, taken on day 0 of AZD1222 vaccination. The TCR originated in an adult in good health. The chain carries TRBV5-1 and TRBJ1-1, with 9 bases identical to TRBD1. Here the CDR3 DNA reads TGCGCCAGCAGCTTGACAGGGGGCAGGGGTTACGCTGAAGCTTTCTTT. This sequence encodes CASSLTGGRGYAEAFF.